This is a list of T cell receptor beta chains from one sample in a study of CD8 T cells in Susac syndrome. Each CDR3 protein gets one entry after TCRdb re-called the immunoSEQ multiplex PCR reads with MiXCR. This sample yields more than 95,000 distinct CDR3 sequences, of which over 90% are seen a single time; 0.25% to 0.35% belongs to the top ten. Sample: CD8+ T cells from PBMCs. The receptor source for this set is a human donor with multiple sclerosis. Each CDR3 is given with its conserved first and last residue. A D gene is named only where the DNA matches it firmly. The size field is filled for only some rows; it gives once, few, many or a size class.

d_gene: -
j_gene: TRBJ1-2
abundance: once
v_gene: TRBV24-1
CDR3aa: CATSDSAGEGYGYTF
CDR3nt: TGTGCCACCAGTGATTCAGCAGGAGAGGGCTATGGCTACACCTTC

d_gene: TRBD1
j_gene: TRBJ1-2
abundance: -
v_gene: TRBV18
CDR3aa: CASSPLKTGGHYGYTF
CDR3nt: TGTGCCAGCTCACCACTGAAGACAGGGGGGCACTATGGCTACACCTTC

d_gene: -
j_gene: TRBJ2-3
abundance: -
v_gene: TRBV6-5
CDR3aa: CASSYSGTDTQYF
CDR3nt: TGTGCCAGCAGTTATAGCGGCACAGATACGCAGTATTTT

d_gene: TRBD1
j_gene: TRBJ2-4
abundance: -
v_gene: TRBV2
CDR3aa: CASRNTGENIQYF
CDR3nt: TGTGCCAGCCGTAATACAGGGGAAAACATTCAGTACTTC

d_gene: -
j_gene: TRBJ1-1
abundance: -
v_gene: TRBV7-9
CDR3aa: CASLRNTEAFF
CDR3nt: TGTGCCAGCTTAAGGAACACTGAAGCTTTCTTT

d_gene: TRBD1
j_gene: TRBJ2-1
abundance: -
v_gene: TRBV4-1
CDR3aa: CASSQGTGGYPLTYNEQFF
CDR3nt: TGCGCCAGCAGCCAAGGGACAGGGGGCTACCCCCTCACCTACAATGAGCAGTTCTTC

d_gene: TRBD1
j_gene: TRBJ1-4
abundance: -
v_gene: TRBV7-9
CDR3aa: CASSWTGTELFF
CDR3nt: TGTGCCAGCAGCTGGACAGGGACGGAACTGTTTTTT

d_gene: TRBD1
j_gene: TRBJ2-7
abundance: -
v_gene: TRBV7-9
CDR3aa: CASSYPDRGFHEQYF
CDR3nt: TGTGCCAGCAGCTACCCGGACAGGGGATTTCACGAGCAGTACTTC

d_gene: -
j_gene: TRBJ1-1
abundance: -
v_gene: TRBV7-9
CDR3aa: CASSLESYEAFF
CDR3nt: TGTGCCAGCAGCTTAGAGTCATATGAAGCTTTCTTT

d_gene: TRBD1
j_gene: TRBJ1-6
abundance: -
v_gene: TRBV27
CDR3aa: CASSHQGGNSPLHF
CDR3nt: TGTGCCAGCAGTCATCAGGGGGGCAATTCACCCCTCCACTTT

d_gene: -
j_gene: TRBJ2-7
abundance: -
v_gene: TRBV20-1
CDR3aa: CSAKDTYYEQYF
CDR3nt: TGCAGTGCTAAGGACACGTACTACGAGCAGTACTTC

d_gene: TRBD2
j_gene: TRBJ2-3
abundance: few
v_gene: TRBV7-6
CDR3aa: CASSPLAGGFTDTQYF
CDR3nt: TGTGCCAGCAGCCCATTAGCGGGGGGGTTCACAGATACGCAGTATTTT

d_gene: -
j_gene: TRBJ1-2
abundance: -
v_gene: TRBV29-1
CDR3aa: CSVVSRRIYGYTF
CDR3nt: TGCAGCGTTGTTAGCAGGCGTATCTATGGCTACACCTTC

d_gene: -
j_gene: TRBJ1-6
abundance: -
v_gene: TRBV15
CDR3aa: CATSRNGNSPLHF
CDR3nt: TGTGCCACCAGTCGCAACGGTAATTCACCCCTCCACTTT

d_gene: TRBD1
j_gene: TRBJ1-3
abundance: once
v_gene: TRBV20-1
CDR3aa: CSARVRDRGTPWIYF
CDR3nt: TGCAGTGCTAGAGTTCGGGACAGGGGCACCCCCTGGATATATTTT

d_gene: TRBD2
j_gene: TRBJ2-3
abundance: -
v_gene: TRBV4-1
CDR3aa: CASSQDMGGGGDTQYF
CDR3nt: TGCGCCAGCAGCCAAGATATGGGCGGGGGAGGGGATACGCAGTATTTT

d_gene: -
j_gene: TRBJ1-4
abundance: -
v_gene: TRBV6-5
CDR3aa: CASSYYSNEKLFF
CDR3nt: TGTGCCAGCAGTTATTACAGCAATGAAAAACTGTTTTTT

d_gene: TRBD2
j_gene: TRBJ2-7
abundance: -
v_gene: TRBV30
CDR3aa: CAWSLGGSYEQYF
CDR3nt: TGTGCCTGGAGTTTGGGGGGGTCCTACGAGCAGTACTTC

d_gene: TRBD1
j_gene: TRBJ1-5
abundance: -
v_gene: TRBV9
CDR3aa: CASSETGSNQPQHF
CDR3nt: TGTGCCAGCAGCGAGACAGGGAGCAATCAGCCCCAGCATTTT

d_gene: TRBD1
j_gene: TRBJ1-2
abundance: -
v_gene: TRBV6-5
CDR3aa: CASSYSGQGRGGYTF
CDR3nt: TGTGCCAGCAGTTACAGTGGACAGGGTAGAGGTGGCTACACCTTC

d_gene: TRBD2
j_gene: TRBJ2-2
abundance: -
v_gene: TRBV11-2
CDR3aa: CASSWPAGGPSGGELFF
CDR3nt: TGTGCCAGCAGCTGGCCAGCGGGGGGGCCTTCTGGCGGGGAGCTGTTTTTT

d_gene: -
j_gene: TRBJ2-1
abundance: -
v_gene: TRBV27
CDR3aa: CASSLWAGINDEQFF
CDR3nt: TGTGCCAGCAGTTTATGGGCAGGGATTAACGATGAGCAGTTCTTC

d_gene: -
j_gene: TRBJ1-2
abundance: -
v_gene: TRBV10-3
CDR3aa: CAISESRTVNYGYTF
CDR3nt: TGTGCCATCAGTGAGTCGAGGACAGTTAACTATGGCTACACCTTC

d_gene: -
j_gene: TRBJ2-6
abundance: -
v_gene: TRBV6-5
CDR3aa: CASSYSVAGANVLTF
CDR3nt: TGTGCCAGCAGTTACTCGGTCGCTGGGGCCAACGTCCTGACTTTC

d_gene: -
j_gene: TRBJ1-2
abundance: -
v_gene: TRBV20-1
CDR3aa: CSASDGYTF
CDR3nt: TGCAGTGCTAGTGATGGCTACACCTTC

d_gene: -
j_gene: TRBJ2-5
abundance: -
v_gene: TRBV6-5
CDR3aa: CASSYSRLSALPQETQYF
CDR3nt: TGTGCCAGCAGTTACTCCAGGTTATCAGCGCTACCCCAAGAGACCCAGTACTTC

d_gene: TRBD2
j_gene: TRBJ2-1
abundance: -
v_gene: TRBV7-8
CDR3aa: CASSFSTSGPYNEQFF
CDR3nt: TGTGCCAGCAGCTTCTCGACTAGCGGACCTTACAATGAGCAGTTCTTC

d_gene: TRBD2
j_gene: TRBJ2-2
abundance: -
v_gene: TRBV12-3/TRBV12-4
CDR3aa: CASSSPGSRRGRGELFF
CDR3nt: TGTGCCAGCAGTTCCCCCGGATCTCGTCGTGGGAGGGGTGAGCTGTTTTTT

d_gene: -
j_gene: TRBJ1-5
abundance: -
v_gene: TRBV10-3
CDR3aa: CAISESPVGGNQPQHF
CDR3nt: TGTGCCATCAGTGAGTCGCCGGTTGGGGGCAATCAGCCCCAGCATTTT

d_gene: -
j_gene: TRBJ2-5
abundance: -
v_gene: TRBV9
CDR3aa: CASSPGREETQYF
CDR3nt: TGTGCCAGCAGCCCCGGCAGAGAGGAGACCCAGTACTTC

d_gene: -
j_gene: TRBJ2-5
abundance: -
v_gene: TRBV13
CDR3aa: CASSRWGRQETQYF
CDR3nt: TGTGCCAGCAGTCGATGGGGGAGGCAAGAGACCCAGTACTTC

d_gene: -
j_gene: TRBJ2-1
abundance: -
v_gene: TRBV2
CDR3aa: CASSGTGPMWVF
CDR3nt: TGTGCCAGCAGTGGCACGGGACCAATGTGGGTCTTC

d_gene: -
j_gene: TRBJ1-4
abundance: -
v_gene: TRBV7-9
CDR3aa: CASSLGRDDEKLFF
CDR3nt: TGTGCCAGCAGCTTAGGCAGGGATGATGAAAAACTGTTTTTT

d_gene: -
j_gene: TRBJ1-5
abundance: -
v_gene: TRBV25-1
CDR3aa: CASSSASINQPQHF
CDR3nt: TGTGCCAGCAGTTCGGCCAGCATTAATCAGCCCCAGCATTTT

d_gene: -
j_gene: TRBJ1-1
abundance: -
v_gene: TRBV20-1
CDR3aa: CSALNTEAFF
CDR3nt: TGCAGTGCCCTGAACACTGAAGCTTTCTTT

d_gene: TRBD1
j_gene: TRBJ1-4
abundance: -
v_gene: TRBV12-3/TRBV12-4
CDR3aa: CASSPTGGMRKLFF
CDR3nt: TGTGCCAGCAGTCCGACAGGGGGTATGAGGAAGCTGTTTTTT

d_gene: -
j_gene: TRBJ1-1
abundance: -
v_gene: TRBV5-1
CDR3aa: CASSLGQEAFF
CDR3nt: TGTGCCAGCAGCTTAGGACAGGAAGCTTTCTTT

d_gene: -
j_gene: TRBJ2-3
abundance: -
v_gene: TRBV4-1
CDR3aa: CASSQEQGSTDTQYF
CDR3nt: TGCGCCAGCAGCCAAGAGCAGGGATCAACAGATACGCAGTATTTT

d_gene: TRBD2
j_gene: TRBJ2-5
abundance: -
v_gene: TRBV27
CDR3aa: CASSSSLAGVSETQYF
CDR3nt: TGTGCCAGCAGTTCCTCGCTAGCGGGAGTCTCAGAGACCCAGTACTTC

d_gene: -
j_gene: TRBJ1-2
abundance: once
v_gene: TRBV2
CDR3aa: CASSEGSGTAYGYTF
CDR3nt: TGTGCCAGCAGCGAAGGGTCCGGGACGGCCTATGGCTACACCTTC

d_gene: TRBD1
j_gene: TRBJ2-1
abundance: -
v_gene: TRBV19
CDR3aa: CASSAQGAYEQFF
CDR3nt: TGTGCCAGTAGTGCACAGGGGGCGTATGAGCAGTTCTTC

d_gene: TRBD2
j_gene: TRBJ2-3
abundance: -
v_gene: TRBV29-1
CDR3aa: CSVAGGVTDTQYF
CDR3nt: TGCAGCGTTGCCGGGGGGGTCACAGATACGCAGTATTTT

d_gene: TRBD1
j_gene: TRBJ2-6
abundance: -
v_gene: TRBV29-1
CDR3aa: CSVEGQAMSGANVLTF
CDR3nt: TGCAGCGTTGAGGGACAGGCGATGTCTGGGGCCAACGTCCTGACTTTC

d_gene: -
j_gene: TRBJ1-2
abundance: -
v_gene: TRBV12-3/TRBV12-4
CDR3aa: CASSFTRADGYTF
CDR3nt: TGTGCCAGCAGTTTTACGAGGGCGGATGGCTACACCTTC

d_gene: -
j_gene: TRBJ2-1
abundance: -
v_gene: TRBV11-2
CDR3aa: CASSLDLTAYNEQFF
CDR3nt: TGTGCCAGCAGCTTAGATCTTACCGCCTACAATGAGCAGTTCTTC